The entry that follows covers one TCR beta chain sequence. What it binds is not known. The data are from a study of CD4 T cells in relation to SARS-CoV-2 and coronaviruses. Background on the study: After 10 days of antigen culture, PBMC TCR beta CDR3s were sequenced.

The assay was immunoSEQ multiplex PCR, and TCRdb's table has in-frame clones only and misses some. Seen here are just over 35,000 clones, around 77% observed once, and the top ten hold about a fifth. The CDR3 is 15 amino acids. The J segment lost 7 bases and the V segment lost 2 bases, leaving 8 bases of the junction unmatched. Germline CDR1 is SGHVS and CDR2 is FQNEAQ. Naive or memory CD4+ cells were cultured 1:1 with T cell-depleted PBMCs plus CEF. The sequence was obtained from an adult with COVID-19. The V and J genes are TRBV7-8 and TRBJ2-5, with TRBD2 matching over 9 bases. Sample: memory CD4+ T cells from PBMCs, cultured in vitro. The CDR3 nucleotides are TGTGCCAGCAGCTTACCATTAGCGGGAGTAGGGACCCAGTACTTC. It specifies CASSLPLAGVGTQYF.